These 25 T cell receptor beta chains share one sample of origin, sequenced in a study of Ad26.COV2.S vaccination and SARS-CoV-2 variants. The sample's treatment: 15 to 20 received Ad26.COV2.S at low or high dose, single or two shots; 5 received placebo; per-sample allocation not given. Repertoires come from day 63 after the first vaccine or placebo injection. Measured with immunoSEQ multiplex PCR; TCRdb has only the in-frame clones, and not every one. The table shows over 400,000 clones, with 80% to 95% occurring only once. Sample: peripheral blood, taken in a trial of Ad26.COV2.S vaccine versus placebo. The origin of the receptors is a person aged 18-60 years who received the Ad26.COV2.S COVID-19 vaccine or a placebo.

This clone came up once. V gene TRBV5-1 combines with J gene TRBJ2-2, with unresolved D. V was pared by 2 bases and J by 3 bases, with 2 bases between. The CDR3 length is 12 residues. Looked up from germline, CDR1 is SGHRS and CDR2 is YFSETQ. The CDR3 region is CASSLHTGELFF. The CDR3 region has the DNA TGCGCCAGCAGCTTACACACCGGGGAGCTGTTTTTT.

A note on this clone: Other nucleotide sequences from this sample produce the same CDR3. V is TRBV18 and J is TRBJ1-1, with a weak D call TRBD1 (5 bases). The germline gives CDR1 KGHSH, CDR2 LQKENI. The CDR3 sequence is 13 residues long. Trimming removed 2 bases from V and 1 base from J, with 5 bases in between. CDR3 in DNA: TGTGCCAGCTCACCAAGGGGGAACACTGAAGCTTTCTTT. It specifies CASSPRGNTEAFF.

This chain connects TRBV28 to TRBJ2-3, with 9 positions matching TRBD2. With V trimmed by 4 bases and J by 0 bases, 5 bases remained unmatched. Germline assignment: CDR1 MDHEN and CDR2 SYDVKM. The CDR3 consists of 16 residues. This chain's CDR3 is CASSSGTSLSTDTQYF. For the CDR3, the DNA is TGTGCCAGCAGTTCCGGGACTAGCCTCAGCACAGATACGCAGTATTTT.

The chain is built from TRBV18 and TRBJ1-1; TRBD1 might be the D (5 bases). This CDR3 is built from 16 residues. Between the trimmed V and J ends, which lost 6 bases and 3 bases, there was a span of 20 bases. CDR1 and CDR2 (germline): KGHSH, LQKENI. Written as DNA, the CDR3 is TGTGCCAGCTCCCCAGAGGGGAGAAAGAGGGACACTGAAGCTTTCTTT. It encodes CASSPEGRKRDTEAFF.

This rearrangement joins TRBV30 to TRBJ2-2; perhaps TRBD1 as D (6 bases). Per the germline V gene, CDR1 is GTSNPN and CDR2 is SVGIG (reference sequence). The germline V and J ends were trimmed by 7 bases and 0 bases, with 15 bases remaining between them. CDR3 length: 15 amino acids. As DNA, the CDR3 is TGTGCCTACACACAGGGATACTCGAACACCGGGGAGCTGTTTTTT. It codes for CAYTQGYSNTGELFF. Drawing the rest from reference TRBV30 and TRBJ2-2, the complete variable domain is SQTIHQWPATLVQPVGSPLSLECTVEGTSNPNLYWYRQAAGRGLQLLFYSVGIGQISSEVPQNLSASRPQDRQFILSSKKLLLSDSGFYLCAYTQGYSNTGELFFGEGSRLTVL.

Concerning this clone: Different DNA sequences within this sample yield the same CDR3. This rearrangement joins TRBV9 to TRBJ1-2, with a possible D match to TRBD1 (5 bases). CDR3 length equals 13 residues. The V gene's germline CDR1 is SGDLS and CDR2 YYNGEE. With 2 bases removed from V and 2 bases from J, the gap between germline ends came to 7 bases. The CDR3, as DNA: TGTGCCAGCAGCGTTTGGGGGAACTATGGCTACACCTTC. Translating gives CASSVWGNYGYTF. Combining the CDR3 with reference TRBV9 and TRBJ1-2 gives the whole variable domain DSGVTQTPKHLITATGQRVTLRCSPRSGDLSVYWYQQSLDQGLQFLIQYYNGEERAKGNILERFSAQQFPDLHSELNLSSLELGDSALYFCASSVWGNYGYTFGSGTRLTVV.

The chain has TRBV5-1 and TRBJ2-4; D might be TRBD1 or TRBD2, each matching 5 bases. This CDR3 contains 14 residues. V was pared by 7 bases and J by 1 base, with 12 bases between. Germline CDR1 reads SGHRS; CDR2 reads YFSETQ. For the CDR3, the DNA is TGCGCCAGCGACCATTGGGGGGCCAAAAACATTCAGTACTTC. Translation: CASDHWGAKNIQYF. Supplemented by reference TRBV5-1 and TRBJ2-4, the full variable domain reads KAGVTQTPRYLIKTRGQQVTLSCSPISGHRSVSWYQQTPGQGLQFLFEYFSETQRNKGNFPGRFSGRQFSNSRSEMNVSTLELGDSALYLCASDHWGAKNIQYFGAGTRLSVL.

V gene TRBV5-1 combines with J gene TRBJ2-1; weak D call: TRBD1 (6 bases). V shed 4 bases and J shed 9 bases, with 14 bases lying between them. Looked up from germline, CDR1 is SGHRS and CDR2 is YFSETQ. The CDR3 runs to 13 residues. The CDR3 coding sequence is TGCGCCAGCAGCGGGGGACATTTTCCTGAGCAGTTCTTC. It is translated as CASSGGHFPEQFF.

The chain links TRBV28 to TRBJ2-1; the D gene could be TRBD1 or TRBD2 (5 bases each). V was pared by 5 bases and J by 4 bases, with 12 bases between. Per germline, CDR1 MDHEN and CDR2 SYDVKM. The CDR3 is 14 amino acids. CDR3 sequence reads: CASSPRGRYNEQFF. The CDR3 coding sequence is TGTGCCAGCAGTCCCCGGGGCAGATACAATGAGCAGTTCTTC.

The V gene is TRBV15, the J gene TRBJ1-5; D gene uncertain. Trimming pared 1 base from V and 11 bases from J, leaving 12 bases between. This CDR3 region has 13 residues. Germline CDR1 LNHNV, CDR2 YYDKDF (reference sequence). CDR3 in amino acids: CATSRAAGGSQHF. DNA for the CDR3: TGTGCCACCAGCAGAGCGGCAGGAGGATCCCAGCATTTT.

The chain joins TRBV15 to TRBJ2-2, with D tentatively TRBD2 (5 bases). Germline CDR1 reads LNHNV; CDR2 reads YYDKDF (reference sequence). The V and J ends lost 1 base and 6 bases respectively, with 15 bases between them. The CDR3 has 16 residues. The CDR3 nucleotides read TGTGCCACCAGCAGAGGGAGGCTTGGAGACGCCGGGGAGCTGTTTTTT. It yields the protein CATSRGRLGDAGELFF.

The chain combines TRBV4-3 with TRBJ1-5, with 9 bases identical to TRBD1. Germline CDR1 reads LGHNA; CDR2 reads YSLEER. J gave up 6 bases and V 2 bases, and 5 bases lay outside the gene matches. The CDR3 totals 15 residues. The CDR3 is CASSQYRGHGQPQHF. The CDR3 bases are TGCGCCAGCAGCCAATACAGGGGGCATGGTCAGCCCCAGCATTTT.

The V gene is TRBV30, the J gene TRBJ1-5; unclear D gene. Germline lookup yields CDR1 GTSNPN and CDR2 SVGIG (reference sequence). The CDR3 spans 14 residues. V lost 4 bases and J 0 bases, leaving 10 bases between the germline ends. CDR3 sequence reads: CAWKGQNSNQPQHF. In nucleotides, the CDR3 is TGTGCCTGGAAAGGCCAGAATAGCAATCAGCCCCAGCATTTT.

V gene TRBV10-1 combines with J gene TRBJ2-3; 8 nucleotides agree with TRBD1. The ends lost 3 bases at V and 3 bases at J; junction bases unmatched: 5. The CDR3 covers 15 residues. Germline assignment: CDR1 WNHNN and CDR2 SYGVQD (reference sequence). The CDR3 nucleotides are TGCGCCAGCAGTGACGACAGGGGATGGACAGATACGCAGTATTTT. Translating gives CASSDDRGWTDTQYF.

Here the CDR3 DNA reads TGTGCCACCAGCAGGACTAGCGGGGGCGCCGAGCAGTACTTC. Residues: CATSRTSGGAEQYF. This chain joins TRBV15 and TRBJ2-7; 12 nucleotides agree with TRBD2. Germline lookup yields CDR1 LNHNV and CDR2 YYDKDF (reference sequence). The CDR3 sequence is 14 residues long. The V segment lost 3 bases and the J segment 6 bases; nucleotides outside the gene matches: 3.

The chain links TRBV2 to TRBJ1-4; 9 bases are a match to TRBD1. J lost 7 bases, V lost 6 bases, and 6 bases had no gene match. This CDR3 region has 14 residues. Germline values: CDR1 SNHLY, CDR2 FYNNEI. In DNA form, the CDR3 reads TGTGCCAGCAGAAACAGGGGGCGAGGTGAAAAACTGTTTTTT. Protein product: CASRNRGRGEKLFF.

This clone turned up a few times. This chain links TRBV6-6 with TRBJ1-1; D is ambiguous. CDR1 is MNHNY, CDR2 SVGAGI, per germline (reference sequence). The germline V and J ends were trimmed by 3 bases and 1 base, with 9 bases remaining between them. The length of the CDR3 is 14 residues. CDR3 sequence reads: CASSYFAENTEAFF. Written as DNA, the CDR3 is TGTGCCAGCAGTTATTTTGCGGAGAACACTGAAGCTTTCTTT.

The chain combines TRBV5-1 with TRBJ1-5; D gene ambiguous. This CDR3 spans 16 amino acids. V was shortened by 0 bases and J by 1 base, with 11 bases between the two germline ends. From germline, CDR1 is SGHRS and CDR2 YFSETQ. The CDR3 loop is CASSLAPRGSNQPQHF. CDR3 DNA: TGCGCCAGCAGCTTGGCCCCCCGGGGAAGCAATCAGCCCCAGCATTTT. Full variable domain (outside the CDR3, taken from reference TRBV5-1 and TRBJ1-5): KAGVTQTPRYLIKTRGQQVTLSCSPISGHRSVSWYQQTPGQGLQFLFEYFSETQRNKGNFPGRFSGRQFSNSRSEMNVSTLELGDSALYLCASSLAPRGSNQPQHFGDGTRLSIL.

The chain joins TRBV27 to TRBJ2-1, with D hard to call. The CDR3 extends over 16 amino acids. V was clipped by 0 bases and J by 6 bases, with 15 bases between them. In germline, CDR1 is MNHEY, CDR2 SMNVEV (reference sequence). The chain's CDR3 is CASSLSRGVGLNEQFF. As DNA, the CDR3 is TGTGCCAGCAGTTTATCCCGTGGGGTAGGGCTCAATGAGCAGTTCTTC.

The chain has TRBV4-1 and TRBJ2-5; possible D gene TRBD2, 5 bases. Germline V gene data show CDR1 as MGHRA and CDR2 as YSYEKL. Trimming shortened V by 4 bases and J by 0 bases, and 6 bases separated the two germline ends. The CDR3 has 13 residues. CDR3: CASSLAYQETQYF. Here the CDR3 DNA reads TGCGCCAGCAGCCTAGCGTACCAAGAGACCCAGTACTTC.

The chain employs TRBV7-2 and TRBJ1-4; D is undetermined. Trimming took 2 bases from V and 0 from J, leaving 19 bases between them. The CDR3 loop spans 19 amino acids. The V gene's germline CDR1 is SGHTA and CDR2 FQGNSA. The CDR3 nucleotides are TGTGCCAGCAGCTTAAGCCGGCAGGTGTCCCCAACAACTAATGAAAAACTGTTTTTT. Translated: CASSLSRQVSPTTNEKLFF.

The chain links TRBV28 to TRBJ1-2; no definite D call. The CDR3 is made up of 16 amino acids. Deletions cut 7 bases from V and 0 bases from J, with 18 bases between. Per germline, CDR1 MDHEN and CDR2 SYDVKM. Here the CDR3 DNA reads TGTGCCAGCACCAACCTAAGACATGCTACTAACTATGGCTACACCTTC. It codes for CASTNLRHATNYGYTF.

V usage is TRBV28 and J usage is TRBJ2-7; no clear D gene. This CDR3 has 12 amino acids. Germline V gene data show CDR1 as MDHEN and CDR2 as SYDVKM. Trimming pared 7 bases from V and 0 bases from J, leaving 7 bases between. The CDR3 sequence: CASTGGSYEQYF. Written as DNA, the CDR3 is TGTGCCAGCACGGGCGGCTCCTACGAGCAGTACTTC.

The chain employs TRBV7-7 and TRBJ2-1; 10 bases fit TRBD1. Looked up from germline, CDR1 is SSHAT and CDR2 is FNYEAQ (reference sequence). The CDR3 consists of 16 residues. Unmatched junction bases numbered 3, after V lost 1 base and J lost 3 bases. The CDR3 spells CASSLVTGGNYNEQFF. DNA for the CDR3: TGTGCCAGCAGCTTAGTGACAGGGGGCAACTACAATGAGCAGTTCTTC.

The V call is TRBV18, the J call TRBJ1-1, with D uncertain. CDR1 is KGHSH and CDR2 is LQKENI in the germline V gene. V shed 1 base and J shed 4 bases, with 13 bases lying between them. There are 15 residues in the CDR3. CDR3 sequence: CASSPHDTSGTEAFF. DNA of the CDR3: TGTGCCAGCTCACCACACGACACGTCGGGCACTGAAGCTTTCTTT. The variable domain in full, with the rest retrieved from reference TRBV18 and TRBJ1-1, is NAGVMQNPRHLVRRRGQEARLRCSPMKGHSHVYWYRQLPEEGLKFMVYLQKENIIDESGMPKERFSAEFPKEGPSILRIQQVVRGDSAAYFCASSPHDTSGTEAFFGQGTRLTVV.